The TCR beta chain described here comes from a study of vaccination effects on CD4 cells after COVID-19. Turning to this clone: Its antigen is unknown.

The assay was immunoSEQ multiplex PCR, and TCRdb's table has in-frame clones only and misses some. The data show about 13,000 clones, over 60% seen once. Sequencing followed a ViraFEST assay step that expanded antigen-specific CD4+ T cells with viral peptide pools. After more than 8 days in culture, the CD4+ T cells were isolated. Participants received two doses of either the BNT162b2 or mRNA-1273 vaccine. This CDR3 spans 13 amino acids. Per germline, CDR1 LNHDA and CDR2 SQIVND (reference sequence). V lost 6 bases, J lost 7 bases, and 10 bases lay in between. The clonotype originates from a human donor who received a COVID-19 vaccine. Material: CD4+ T cells from PBMCs cultured with SARS-CoV-2 spike peptides, obtained after COVID-19 vaccination. The rearrangement joins TRBV19 to TRBJ1-6; maybe TRBD1 (5 bases). This chain's CDR3 is CASSRQGNSPLHF. CDR3 coding DNA: TGTGCCAGTAGCCGGCAGGGAAATTCACCCCTCCACTTT.